This TCR beta chain originates from a study of blood T cell repertoires in COVID-19. Concerning this clone itself: This sample also contains other DNA sequences that code for the same CDR3.

Germline values: CDR1 LNHDA, CDR2 SQIVND (reference sequence). This CDR3 region has 13 residues. V was trimmed by 4 bases and J by 5 bases, leaving 11 bases between them. Authors' processing steps: Nucleated cell counts were estimated from reference gene primer amplification. Profiled with immunoSEQ multiplex PCR; TCRdb holds only in-frame clones, not every one. V and J calls and clone size come straight from that table; D and trimming were deduced from the DNA. The sample includes about 500,000 clones, around 90% of them seen just once. Sequencing was carried out using peripheral blood. The rearrangement joins TRBV19 to TRBJ1-1; no clear D. The sequence came from a woman between 45 and 60 years old with COVID-19, enrolled during active disease. CDR3 sequence reads: CASSTRRGTEAFF. As DNA, the CDR3 is TGTGCCAGTAGTACAAGACGCGGTACTGAAGCTTTCTTT.